This T cell receptor beta chain is from a study of blood T cell repertoires in COVID-19. Assay used: immunoSEQ multiplex PCR; TCRdb lists only in-frame clones, some missing. Here the sample spans 160,000 or so clones, around 82% being singletons. CDR3 length: 14 residues. In germline, CDR1 is SGHTA, CDR2 FQGTGA. Deletions cut 2 bases from V and 5 bases from J, with 9 bases between. Sequencing was done on a sample of PBMCs or T cells enriched from blood (not recorded which). This clonotype was obtained from a man aged 35 to 55 who had recovered from COVID-19. The V call is TRBV7-3, the J call TRBJ2-2, with a possible D match to TRBD1 (5 bases). CDR3 DNA sequence: TGTGCCAGCAGCTTAGGGGCAGGGACCGGGGAGCTGTTTTTT. This encodes CASSLGAGTGELFF.